The entry that follows covers one T cell receptor beta chain sequence. It has no known antigen specificity. No qualities accompany the bases; no much larger clone lies one base away. On the day of marrow donation, related bone marrow donors gave peripheral blood samples. Mononuclear cells from peripheral blood and bone marrow were separated by Ficoll-Hypaque density centrifugation and then cryopreserved. CD4+ and CD8+ T cells, including naive and memory subsets, were sorted by FACS using a FACSAria II. TRB sequencing was run on genomic DNA with either the immunoSEQ assay at survey resolution or the hsTCRB kit. As for how the authors treated the data: Initial read processing used immunoSEQ software, and repertoire analyses used the LymphoSeq R package. Clonality was computed as 1 minus normalized Shannon entropy; Gini coefficient was also calculated for each TRB dataset. To infer phenotypes in unsorted samples, TRB sequences from sorted subsets of the recipient or donor were mapped onto unsorted samples from the same recipient. Held by TCRdb, this immuneACCESS table contains in-frame sequences only and omits some clones. Under half of the omission traces to an unresolved V gene where checked; the cause of the rest is unknown. V, J and clone size are those of that table, while D and trimming were read from the DNA. For this sample there are some 13,000 clones; roughly 71% appear just once. The top ten constitute under 1.5% of the sample.

This sample is part of a study of T cells after posttransplantation cyclophosphamide (TCRdb year 2016). Regarding the study in general: Using TRB sequencing, the study followed how the T cell repertoire reconstituted after myeloablative bone marrow transplantation in which posttransplantation cyclophosphamide served as GVHD prophylaxis. Public TRB sequences were checked against a database of over 3,500 sequences associated with responses to pathogens, tumor antigens, self-antigens and alloantigens. Because TRA and TRB clonality correlated tightly in several samples, later TCR analyses were limited to TRB. Blood from all 35 or so PTCy patients with 1-year posttransplant specimens was subjected to TRB sequencing. TRB sequencing was also done on up to roughly 3 additional blood samples from 2 to 5.2 years after transplant in 3 patients, and on pretransplant blood from 4 patients. Antigen receptor sequencing was done on samples from over 30 PTCy-treated patients and from roughly 17 related bone marrow donors of those patients.

Study-wide findings and limitations: Across fewer than 55 patients, TRB clonality was highly associated with recipient CMV seropositivity and CMV reactivation, and PTCy diversity was similar to diversity in CNI/methotrexate controls. At 1-2 months, donor-recipient similarity was low but rose over the first year, and the later blood repertoires were often dominated by donor CD8+ memory clones. The TRB repertoires of T cells infiltrating skin or GI tract showed only limited overlap with the TRB repertoires of T cells in blood.

The TCR was taken from a man over 45. Sequenced input: memory CD4+ T cells sorted from PBMCs.

The sequenced DNA is TGTGCCAGCAGTTACACAGGGACGGGAAACACCATATATTTT. Its translation reads: CASSYTGTGNTIYF. The chain is encoded by TRBV6-5 joined to TRBJ1-3; a weak D assignment points to TRBD1 (6 bases agree). According to the germline V gene, CDR1 reads MNHEY and CDR2 reads SVGAGI. The CDR3 has 14 amino acids, counting the end cysteine and phenylalanine. The kept DNA is CDR3 alone, 42 bases in frame from the first base. V gives up 2 bases and J gives up 4 bases, and the segment between their germline ends measures 9 bases.